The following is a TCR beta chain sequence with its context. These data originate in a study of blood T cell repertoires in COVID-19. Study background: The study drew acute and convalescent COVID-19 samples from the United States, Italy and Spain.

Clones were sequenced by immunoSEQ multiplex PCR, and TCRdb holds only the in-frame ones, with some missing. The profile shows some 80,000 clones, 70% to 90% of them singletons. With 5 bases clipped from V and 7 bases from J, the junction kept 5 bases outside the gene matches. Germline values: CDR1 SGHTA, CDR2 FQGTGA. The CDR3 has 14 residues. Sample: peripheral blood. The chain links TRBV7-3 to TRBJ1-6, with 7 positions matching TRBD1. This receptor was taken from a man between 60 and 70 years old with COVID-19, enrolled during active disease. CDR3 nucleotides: TGTGCCAGCAGCCAGACAGGGCAGAATTCACCCCTCCACTTT. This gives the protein CASSQTGQNSPLHF.